The rows below give T cell receptor beta chains drawn from one sample of a study of blood T cell repertoires in COVID-19. Assay used: immunoSEQ multiplex PCR; TCRdb lists only in-frame clones, some missing. The top ten clones hold approximately 3.4% of a sample with 200,000 to 250,000 clones, 85% to 90% of them seen once. Sequencing was carried out using PBMCs or T cells enriched from blood (not recorded which). The receptors shown here come from a woman younger than 35 in a cohort exposed to, infected with or recovered from COVID-19 (not recorded which). Each CDR3 is given with its conserved first and last residue. A D gene is named only where the DNA matches it firmly. The listing skips clone size in some rows; elsewhere it reads once, few, many or a size class.

D gene: -
clone size: -
V gene: TRBV19
J gene: TRBJ2-1
CDR3 protein: CASSISSFNEQFF
CDR3 DNA: TGTGCCAGTAGTATTTCTAGCTTCAATGAGCAGTTCTTC

D gene: -
clone size: -
V gene: TRBV5-8
J gene: TRBJ2-5
CDR3 protein: CASLAHPKSAQYF
CDR3 DNA: TGTGCCAGCCTAGCGCATCCGAAATCGGCCCAGTACTTC

D gene: -
clone size: -
V gene: TRBV6-1
J gene: TRBJ1-6
CDR3 protein: CASSEEDSLYSPLHF
CDR3 DNA: TGTGCCAGCAGTGAAGAGGACAGCCTTTATTCACCCCTCCACTTT

D gene: -
clone size: once
V gene: TRBV11-1
J gene: TRBJ2-3
CDR3 protein: CASSSLSGTDTQYF
CDR3 DNA: TGTGCCAGCAGCTCGCTGAGTGGCACAGATACGCAGTATTTT

D gene: TRBD2
clone size: -
V gene: TRBV5-1
J gene: TRBJ2-3
CDR3 protein: CASSIRTSGTADTQYF
CDR3 DNA: TGCGCCAGCAGCATCCGGACTAGCGGGACCGCCGATACGCAGTATTTT

D gene: -
clone size: -
V gene: TRBV19
J gene: TRBJ1-5
CDR3 protein: CASSPTTAYSNQPQHF
CDR3 DNA: TGTGCCAGTAGCCCGACGACAGCTTATAGCAATCAGCCCCAGCATTTT

D gene: TRBD1
clone size: once
V gene: TRBV11-1
J gene: TRBJ2-5
CDR3 protein: CASSTGQGVETQYF
CDR3 DNA: TGTGCCAGCAGCACGGGACAGGGAGTAGAGACCCAGTACTTC

D gene: -
clone size: few
V gene: TRBV7-8
J gene: TRBJ2-1
CDR3 protein: CASSLGREQFF
CDR3 DNA: TGTGCCAGCAGCTTAGGCAGGGAGCAGTTCTTC

D gene: -
clone size: -
V gene: TRBV10-3
J gene: TRBJ2-1
CDR3 protein: CAISALNEQFF
CDR3 DNA: TGTGCCATCAGTGCCCTCAATGAGCAGTTCTTC

D gene: -
clone size: -
V gene: TRBV19
J gene: TRBJ2-3
CDR3 protein: CASSLGRLTDTQYF
CDR3 DNA: TGTGCCAGTAGCCTTGGGAGACTTACAGATACGCAGTATTTT

D gene: TRBD1
clone size: -
V gene: TRBV29-1
J gene: TRBJ1-4
CDR3 protein: CSGTGGEYEKLFF
CDR3 DNA: TGCAGCGGTACAGGGGGCGAATATGAAAAACTGTTTTTT

D gene: -
clone size: -
V gene: TRBV4-1
J gene: TRBJ1-2
CDR3 protein: CASSQEDSKPRGYTF
CDR3 DNA: TGCGCCAGCAGCCAAGAGGACAGCAAGCCACGGGGCTACACCTTC

D gene: -
clone size: -
V gene: TRBV11-2
J gene: TRBJ2-2
CDR3 protein: CASSLATDYTGELFF
CDR3 DNA: TGTGCCAGCAGCTTAGCGACAGACTACACCGGGGAGCTGTTTTTT

D gene: TRBD1
clone size: -
V gene: TRBV5-4
J gene: TRBJ1-1
CDR3 protein: CASSLDRGNTEAFF
CDR3 DNA: TGTGCCAGCAGCCTCGACAGGGGGAACACTGAAGCTTTCTTT

D gene: -
clone size: -
V gene: TRBV30
J gene: TRBJ1-4
CDR3 protein: CAWKGVYKDEKLFF
CDR3 DNA: TGTGCCTGGAAGGGGGTCTACAAGGACGAAAAACTGTTTTTT

D gene: -
clone size: -
V gene: TRBV13
J gene: TRBJ2-2
CDR3 protein: CASSPVGAGDNTGELFF
CDR3 DNA: TGTGCCAGCAGCCCCGTGGGTGCAGGGGATAACACCGGGGAGCTGTTTTTT

D gene: TRBD2
clone size: once
V gene: TRBV29-1
J gene: TRBJ2-1
CDR3 protein: CSVDGLGYYNEQFF
CDR3 DNA: TGCAGCGTTGACGGACTAGGGTACTACAATGAGCAGTTCTTC

D gene: -
clone size: once
V gene: TRBV2
J gene: TRBJ2-5
CDR3 protein: CASSADSPRVETQYF
CDR3 DNA: TGTGCCAGCAGTGCAGACAGTCCCAGGGTAGAGACCCAGTACTTC

D gene: -
clone size: -
V gene: TRBV7-3
J gene: TRBJ1-4
CDR3 protein: CASSPTGATNEKLFF
CDR3 DNA: TGTGCCAGCAGCCCGACGGGGGCAACTAATGAAAAACTGTTTTTT

D gene: TRBD1
clone size: -
V gene: TRBV2
J gene: TRBJ2-5
CDR3 protein: CASQGELGETQYF
CDR3 DNA: TGTGCCAGCCAGGGGGAATTAGGAGAGACCCAGTACTTC

D gene: TRBD2
clone size: -
V gene: TRBV28
J gene: TRBJ2-2
CDR3 protein: CASTRGGSTGELFF
CDR3 DNA: TGTGCCAGCACCCGGGGGGGCAGCACCGGGGAGCTGTTTTTT

D gene: -
clone size: -
V gene: TRBV13
J gene: TRBJ2-1
CDR3 protein: CASSFEDFYNEQFF
CDR3 DNA: TGTGCCAGCAGCTTCGAGGATTTCTACAATGAGCAGTTCTTC

D gene: TRBD1
clone size: -
V gene: TRBV11-3
J gene: TRBJ1-2
CDR3 protein: CASSFLGRQDRGRDGYTF
CDR3 DNA: TGTGCCAGCAGCTTTCTTGGCCGTCAAGACAGGGGAAGAGATGGCTACACCTTC

D gene: -
clone size: -
V gene: TRBV7-8
J gene: TRBJ2-1
CDR3 protein: CASSLAQAGDLYNEQFF
CDR3 DNA: TGTGCCAGCAGCTTAGCGCAGGCAGGGGACCTATACAATGAGCAGTTCTTC

D gene: TRBD1
clone size: -
V gene: TRBV28
J gene: TRBJ2-7
CDR3 protein: CASSPLDREHEQYF
CDR3 DNA: TGTGCCAGCAGCCCCCTGGACAGGGAGCACGAGCAGTACTTC

D gene: TRBD2
clone size: -
V gene: TRBV2
J gene: TRBJ2-3
CDR3 protein: CASSPPGLLVTDTQYF
CDR3 DNA: TGTGCCAGCAGTCCACCGGGACTATTGGTTACAGATACGCAGTATTTT

D gene: -
clone size: -
V gene: TRBV6-5
J gene: TRBJ1-5
CDR3 protein: CASRQHSNQPQHF
CDR3 DNA: TGTGCCAGCCGCCAACATAGCAATCAGCCCCAGCATTTT

D gene: TRBD1
clone size: once
V gene: TRBV7-9
J gene: TRBJ1-5
CDR3 protein: CASSYHDRENQPQHF
CDR3 DNA: TGTGCCAGCAGCTACCACGACAGGGAGAATCAGCCCCAGCATTTT

D gene: TRBD1
clone size: -
V gene: TRBV7-9
J gene: TRBJ1-5
CDR3 protein: CASSVTGDNQPQHF
CDR3 DNA: TGTGCCAGCAGCGTGACAGGGGACAATCAGCCCCAGCATTTT

D gene: -
clone size: -
V gene: TRBV10-3
J gene: TRBJ2-1
CDR3 protein: CAIRIEAGSANEQFF
CDR3 DNA: TGTGCCATCAGAATTGAGGCAGGGTCCGCCAATGAGCAGTTCTTC

D gene: -
clone size: once
V gene: TRBV7-9
J gene: TRBJ2-5
CDR3 protein: CASSPGPNQETQYF
CDR3 DNA: TGTGCCAGCAGCCCAGGTCCTAATCAAGAGACCCAGTACTTC

D gene: -
clone size: -
V gene: TRBV7-9
J gene: TRBJ1-2
CDR3 protein: CASSLGRIGRRPEGGYTF
CDR3 DNA: TGTGCCAGCAGCTTGGGGAGGATAGGGAGACGGCCGGAGGGGGGCTACACCTTC

D gene: TRBD2
clone size: -
V gene: TRBV14
J gene: TRBJ2-1
CDR3 protein: CASSRLAGRSEQFF
CDR3 DNA: TGTGCCAGCAGCCGACTAGCCGGACGAAGTGAGCAGTTCTTC

D gene: -
clone size: few
V gene: TRBV3-1/TRBV3-2
J gene: TRBJ1-2
CDR3 protein: CASSQDRRAYYGYTF
CDR3 DNA: TGTGCCAGCAGCCAAGACCGGAGGGCTTACTATGGCTACACCTTC

D gene: -
clone size: -
V gene: TRBV7-9
J gene: TRBJ1-1
CDR3 protein: CASSLQGSVTEAFF
CDR3 DNA: TGTGCCAGCAGCTTACAGGGGTCCGTCACTGAAGCTTTCTTT

D gene: -
clone size: -
V gene: TRBV7-9
J gene: TRBJ1-1
CDR3 protein: CASSLGRMNTEAFF
CDR3 DNA: TGTGCCAGCAGCTTAGGCAGAATGAACACTGAAGCTTTCTTT

D gene: TRBD1
clone size: -
V gene: TRBV28
J gene: TRBJ1-2
CDR3 protein: CASFGQGGPTF
CDR3 DNA: TGTGCCAGCTTCGGACAGGGGGGCCCCACCTTC

D gene: TRBD1
clone size: once
V gene: TRBV3-1/TRBV3-2
J gene: TRBJ2-2
CDR3 protein: CASSQPQGASRTGELFF
CDR3 DNA: TGTGCCAGCAGCCAACCACAGGGGGCAAGTCGGACCGGGGAGCTGTTTTTT

D gene: -
clone size: -
V gene: TRBV7-9
J gene: TRBJ1-2
CDR3 protein: CASSLGQDNYGYTF
CDR3 DNA: TGTGCCAGCAGCTTAGGACAGGACAACTATGGCTACACCTTC

D gene: -
clone size: -
V gene: TRBV7-2
J gene: TRBJ1-2
CDR3 protein: CASSPDRSYGYTF
CDR3 DNA: TGTGCCAGCAGCCCAGACAGGTCCTATGGCTACACCTTC

D gene: -
clone size: -
V gene: TRBV28
J gene: TRBJ1-3
CDR3 protein: CASSQGLRNTIYF
CDR3 DNA: TGTGCCAGCAGTCAGGGTCTAAGAAACACCATATATTTT

D gene: -
clone size: -
V gene: TRBV27
J gene: TRBJ1-4
CDR3 protein: CASSFDSLRSPNEKLFF
CDR3 DNA: TGTGCCAGCAGTTTTGACAGCCTTCGCTCCCCTAATGAAAAACTGTTTTTT

D gene: -
clone size: once
V gene: TRBV12-3/TRBV12-4
J gene: TRBJ1-1
CDR3 protein: CASSFQGRTEAFF
CDR3 DNA: TGTGCCAGCAGTTTCCAGGGAAGAACTGAAGCTTTCTTT

D gene: TRBD1
clone size: -
V gene: TRBV6-1
J gene: TRBJ2-7
CDR3 protein: CASSEDRGYEQYF
CDR3 DNA: TGTGCCAGCAGTGAGGACAGGGGTTACGAGCAGTACTTC

D gene: TRBD1
clone size: -
V gene: TRBV2
J gene: TRBJ2-2
CDR3 protein: CASSFSPGQGITGELFF
CDR3 DNA: TGTGCCAGCAGCTTCTCGCCGGGACAGGGGATCACCGGGGAGCTGTTTTTT

D gene: TRBD2
clone size: -
V gene: TRBV19
J gene: TRBJ2-1
CDR3 protein: CASSSRTSGREQFF
CDR3 DNA: TGTGCCAGTAGTTCCCGGACTAGCGGGCGTGAGCAGTTCTTC

D gene: -
clone size: -
V gene: TRBV19
J gene: TRBJ2-7
CDR3 protein: CASSIAGYEQYF
CDR3 DNA: TGTGCCAGTAGTATAGCCGGTTACGAGCAGTACTTC

D gene: -
clone size: -
V gene: TRBV21-1
J gene: TRBJ1-2
CDR3 protein: CASSIGVARRNGYTF
CDR3 DNA: TGTGCCAGCAGCATCGGGGTGGCCCGAAGGAATGGCTACACCTTC

D gene: TRBD2
clone size: -
V gene: TRBV27
J gene: TRBJ2-1
CDR3 protein: CASSLWSRGAMDEQFF
CDR3 DNA: TGTGCCAGCAGTTTATGGTCGCGGGGGGCCATGGATGAGCAGTTCTTC

D gene: TRBD1
clone size: -
V gene: TRBV27
J gene: TRBJ2-7
CDR3 protein: CASSLSGGNEQYF
CDR3 DNA: TGTGCCAGCAGTCTCTCAGGGGGCAACGAGCAGTACTTC

D gene: -
clone size: -
V gene: TRBV30
J gene: TRBJ1-3
CDR3 protein: CAWSVKTGGNTIYF
CDR3 DNA: TGTGCCTGGAGTGTAAAAACAGGTGGAAACACCATATATTTT

D gene: TRBD1
clone size: -
V gene: TRBV5-4
J gene: TRBJ2-7
CDR3 protein: CASSLGDRDYEQYF
CDR3 DNA: TGTGCCAGCAGCTTGGGGGACAGAGACTACGAGCAGTACTTC

D gene: TRBD1
clone size: once
V gene: TRBV28
J gene: TRBJ2-7
CDR3 protein: CASSLTDRDDEQYF
CDR3 DNA: TGTGCCAGCAGTTTGACCGACAGGGACGACGAGCAGTACTTC